A selection of T cell receptor beta chains follows, all from one sample in a study of sequential checkpoint blockade in melanoma. The assay was immunoSEQ multiplex PCR, and TCRdb's table has in-frame clones only and misses some. The sample includes a few thousand clones, 20% to 25% of them seen just once. The sequencing here drew on tumor tissue (inferred from file names), taken from a patient given nivolumab and ipilimumab in sequence. Every receptor here comes from a human donor with melanoma. Both conserved end residues are part of each CDR3. D genes are given only for firm matches. Clone size is not always given. Where it is, it says once, few, many or a class for expanded clones.

TRBJ2-7	15	NA	NA	TRBV19	CASSMSYSSLYEQYF	TGTGCCAGTAGTATGTCCTACAGTTCACTCTACGAGCAGTACTTC
TRBJ2-5	12	TRBD1	NA	TRBV9	CASLTGKETQYF	TGTGCCAGTTTGACAGGGAAGGAGACCCAGTACTTC
TRBJ2-3	15	NA	few	TRBV4-1	CASSGRFVSTDTQYF	TGCGCCAGCAGCGGGCGTTTTGTGAGCACAGATACGCAGTATTTT
TRBJ1-4	14	NA	NA	TRBV19	CASSIDSGAEKLFF	TGTGCCAGTAGTATAGATTCCGGAGCCGAAAAACTGTTTTTT
TRBJ1-2	12	NA	NA	TRBV9	CASSMEGGGYTF	TGTGCCAGCAGTATGGAGGGTGGTGGCTACACCTTC
TRBJ2-7	14	NA	few	TRBV11-3	CASSLIRTTYEQYF	TGTGCCAGCAGCTTAATTAGGACTACCTACGAGCAGTACTTC
TRBJ1-5	16	NA	NA	TRBV28	CASSFFGRGNNQPQHF	TGTGCCAGCAGTTTTTTCGGCAGGGGAAACAATCAGCCCCAGCATTTT
TRBJ1-2	16	NA	NA	TRBV5-1	CASSLDPPSIPYGYTF	TGCGCCAGCAGCTTGGATCCTCCCTCTATCCCCTATGGCTACACCTTC
TRBJ2-1	15	TRBD1	NA	TRBV5-1	CASSLVGQGLGEQFF	TGCGCCAGCAGCTTAGTAGGACAGGGGTTGGGTGAGCAGTTCTTC
TRBJ2-3	19	TRBD2	few	TRBV11-3	CASSSSPPPAGGSTDTQYF	TGTGCCAGCAGCTCGTCACCACCCCCAGCGGGGGGCAGCACAGATACGCAGTATTTT
TRBJ1-2	15	TRBD1	many	TRBV11-3	CASSLNNRGADGYTF	TGTGCCAGCAGCTTAAATAACAGGGGCGCGGATGGCTACACCTTC
TRBJ2-1	15	TRBD2	once	TRBV12-5	CASSDPAGGTDEQFF	TGTGCTAGTAGTGACCCAGCGGGGGGGACCGATGAGCAGTTCTTC
TRBJ2-3	18	TRBD2	once	TRBV19	CASSKGLAGPDSTDTQYF	TGTGCCAGTAGTAAGGGACTAGCGGGACCCGATAGCACAGATACGCAGTATTTT
TRBJ2-1	17	TRBD2	few	TRBV11-3	CASSFLFSGGAQNEQFF	TGTGCCAGCAGCTTTCTTTTTAGCGGGGGGGCCCAAAATGAGCAGTTCTTC
TRBJ1-1	14	NA	medium-sized	TRBV6-8	CASSRNNMNTEAFF	TGTGCCAGCAGCCGTAACAATATGAACACTGAAGCTTTCTTT
TRBJ2-2	14	TRBD1	NA	TRBV19	CASSGTGDTGELFF	TGTGCCAGTAGCGGGACAGGGGATACCGGGGAGCTGTTTTTT
TRBJ1-6	17	NA	few	TRBV9	CASSVDPSPTFVSPLHF	TGTGCCAGCAGCGTAGACCCGTCGCCCACCTTTGTGTCACCCCTCCACTTT
TRBJ2-1	14	NA	few	TRBV15	CATSRAPHYNEQFF	TGTGCCACCAGCAGAGCTCCCCACTACAATGAGCAGTTCTTC
TRBJ1-4	15	TRBD1	medium-sized	TRBV9	CASSPRQGGNEKLFF	TGTGCCAGCAGCCCCCGACAGGGAGGTAATGAAAAACTGTTTTTT
TRBJ1-1	16	TRBD1	few	TRBV6-8	CASSYPAGGSITEAFF	TGTGCCAGCAGTTACCCAGCAGGGGGTAGTATCACTGAAGCTTTCTTT
TRBJ2-3	14	NA	NA	TRBV18	CASSPPVPTDTQYF	TGTGCCAGCTCACCACCGGTTCCCACAGATACGCAGTATTTT
TRBJ2-2	16	NA	medium-sized	TRBV11-3	CASSLGGGLNTGELFF	TGTGCCAGCAGCTTAGGAGGGGGACTGAACACCGGGGAGCTGTTTTTT
TRBJ2-7	16	TRBD1	NA	TRBV9	CASSTGTGVGSYEQYF	TGTGCCAGCAGCACCGGGACAGGGGTAGGCTCCTACGAGCAGTACTTC
TRBJ2-3	16	TRBD2	few	TRBV9	CASSPGLAGITDTQYF	TGTGCCAGCAGCCCGGGACTAGCGGGAATCACAGATACGCAGTATTTT
TRBJ1-2	15	NA	NA	TRBV9	CASSPHSQGLSGYTF	TGTGCCAGCAGCCCCCATTCACAGGGCCTTTCTGGCTACACCTTC
TRBJ2-5	17	TRBD2	few	TRBV28	CASSPGTSGRASETQYF	TGTGCCAGCAGTCCCGGGACTAGCGGGAGAGCTTCAGAGACCCAGTACTTC
TRBJ2-1	14	TRBD2	few	TRBV28	CASSLPLAGREQFF	TGTGCCAGCAGTTTACCCCTAGCGGGGAGGGAGCAGTTCTTC
TRBJ2-3	14	NA	NA	TRBV18	CASSPDVRTDTQYF	TGTGCCAGCTCACCAGACGTACGCACAGATACGCAGTATTTT
TRBJ2-5	15	TRBD2	NA	TRBV9	CASSVDSGRGETQYF	TGTGCCAGCAGCGTAGATAGCGGGAGAGGGGAGACCCAGTACTTC
TRBJ2-3	15	TRBD2	NA	TRBV11-3	CASSLPLAGGDTQYF	TGTGCCAGCAGCTTGCCACTAGCGGGGGGAGATACGCAGTATTTT
TRBJ2-5	14	TRBD2	many	TRBV11-3	CASSPIASGETQYF	TGTGCCAGCAGCCCCATTGCTAGCGGGGAGACCCAGTACTTC
TRBJ2-1	15	NA	NA	TRBV10-2	CASLIRVWAYNEQFF	TGCGCCAGCCTGATTAGGGTCTGGGCCTACAATGAGCAGTTCTTC
TRBJ1-6	12	NA	NA	TRBV6-8	CATLDGNSPLHF	TGTGCCACCTTGGATGGGAATTCACCCCTCCACTTT